A selection of T cell receptor beta chains follows, all from one sample in a study of T cells in Graves' hyperthyroidism and ophthalmopathy. TCRdb reanalysed the multiplex PCR reads using MiXCR and keeps one entry per CDR3 protein. The sample holds some 350,000 distinct CDR3 sequences, around 15% seen once. Sequences were obtained from blood. All receptors come from a woman aged 40 to 49 with Graves' ophthalmopathy. Each CDR3 is given with its conserved first and last residue. D genes are given only for firm matches. Some rows mark clone size as missing; the rest say once, few, many or name a class of expanded clone.

J gene: TRBJ2-7
V gene: TRBV27
D gene: -
clone size: -
CDR3 protein: CASSLFVGRGEQYF
CDR3 DNA: TGTGCCAGCAGTTTATTTGTGGGGAGAGGAGAGCAGTACTTC

J gene: TRBJ1-1
V gene: TRBV18
D gene: -
clone size: -
CDR3 protein: CASSQIQGAEAFF
CDR3 DNA: TGTGCCAGCTCACAAATACAGGGCGCTGAAGCTTTCTTT

J gene: TRBJ2-7
V gene: TRBV5-5
D gene: -
clone size: -
CDR3 protein: CASSSTGPGQQYF
CDR3 DNA: TGTGCCAGCAGCTCGACAGGACCCGGCCAGCAGTACTTC

J gene: TRBJ2-5
V gene: TRBV5-6
D gene: TRBD2
clone size: many
CDR3 protein: CASSLARGSGGRIDF
CDR3 DNA: TGTGCCAGCAGCTTGGCCCGGGGTAGCGGGGGGCGAATCGACTTC

J gene: TRBJ2-5
V gene: TRBV7-6
D gene: TRBD2
clone size: -
CDR3 protein: CASSLRERGGTETQYF
CDR3 DNA: TGTGCCAGCAGCTTAAGGGAGCGGGGGGGCACGGAGACCCAGTACTTC

J gene: TRBJ1-1
V gene: TRBV29-1
D gene: -
clone size: many
CDR3 protein: CSVKRGGGMNTEAFF
CDR3 DNA: TGCAGCGTAAAAAGGGGGGGAGGGATGAACACTGAAGCTTTCTTT

J gene: TRBJ1-5
V gene: TRBV18
D gene: -
clone size: many
CDR3 protein: CASSPWGENQPQHF
CDR3 DNA: TGTGCCAGCTCACCGTGGGGGGAAAATCAGCCCCAGCATTTT

J gene: TRBJ2-7
V gene: TRBV18
D gene: -
clone size: -
CDR3 protein: CASSPGDAYEQYF
CDR3 DNA: TGTGCCAGCTCACCTGGGGATGCCTACGAGCAGTACTTC

J gene: TRBJ1-5
V gene: TRBV4-1
D gene: -
clone size: many
CDR3 protein: CASSRDSNSNQPQHF
CDR3 DNA: TGCGCCAGCAGCCGCGACAGCAATAGCAATCAGCCCCAGCATTTT

J gene: TRBJ1-5
V gene: TRBV6-5
D gene: -
clone size: many
CDR3 protein: CASRLSGVNQPQHF
CDR3 DNA: TGTGCCAGCAGGCTATCTGGGGTCAATCAGCCCCAGCATTTT

J gene: TRBJ1-5
V gene: TRBV20-1
D gene: TRBD1
clone size: many
CDR3 protein: CSARDRPHPNQPQHF
CDR3 DNA: TGCAGTGCTAGGGACAGGCCGCATCCGAATCAGCCCCAGCATTTT

J gene: TRBJ2-2
V gene: TRBV28
D gene: -
clone size: few
CDR3 protein: CASSLLLEGETGELFF
CDR3 DNA: TGTGCCAGCAGTTTACTTCTCGAGGGAGAAACCGGGGAGCTGTTTTTT

J gene: TRBJ2-5
V gene: TRBV19
D gene: TRBD2
clone size: many
CDR3 protein: CASPEGGARGETQYF
CDR3 DNA: TGTGCCAGCCCTGAGGGAGGGGCGAGGGGAGAGACCCAGTACTTC

J gene: TRBJ1-5
V gene: TRBV20-1
D gene: TRBD1
clone size: few
CDR3 protein: CSVLRDSTDPQHF
CDR3 DNA: TGCAGTGTTCTCCGGGACAGCACGGACCCCCAGCATTTT

J gene: TRBJ1-1
V gene: TRBV5-4
D gene: -
clone size: few
CDR3 protein: CASSLRAGANTEAFF
CDR3 DNA: TGTGCCAGCAGCCTCAGGGCAGGGGCGAACACTGAAGCTTTCTTT

J gene: TRBJ1-3
V gene: TRBV19
D gene: TRBD1
clone size: -
CDR3 protein: CASSIVSPGQRSGNTIYF
CDR3 DNA: TGTGCCAGTAGTATAGTAAGTCCGGGACAGAGGTCTGGAAACACCATATATTTT

J gene: TRBJ2-7
V gene: TRBV6-9
D gene: TRBD2
clone size: -
CDR3 protein: CASSSGSIAGVGDEQYF
CDR3 DNA: TGTGCCAGCAGTTCCGGATCTATAGCGGGGGTTGGGGACGAGCAGTACTTC

J gene: TRBJ1-4
V gene: TRBV6-1
D gene: -
clone size: few
CDR3 protein: CASSVRVEKLFF
CDR3 DNA: TGTGCCAGCAGTGTCAGGGTCGAAAAACTGTTTTTT

J gene: TRBJ1-1
V gene: TRBV28
D gene: -
clone size: many
CDR3 protein: CASSLSQRGLAFF
CDR3 DNA: TGTGCCAGCAGTTTATCGCAGAGGGGGTTGGCTTTCTTT

J gene: TRBJ2-1
V gene: TRBV10-3
D gene: -
clone size: -
CDR3 protein: CAISVVVRSSYNEQFF
CDR3 DNA: TGTGCCATCAGTGTGGTGGTCAGAAGCTCCTACAATGAGCAGTTCTTC

J gene: TRBJ2-7
V gene: TRBV2
D gene: -
clone size: many
CDR3 protein: CASARGQIYEQYF
CDR3 DNA: TGTGCCAGTGCACGCGGACAGATCTACGAGCAGTACTTC

J gene: TRBJ2-1
V gene: TRBV3-1
D gene: TRBD2
clone size: -
CDR3 protein: CASNPAGGGGSGGQFF
CDR3 DNA: TGTGCCAGCAACCCCGCCGGGGGAGGCGGGAGCGGTGGGCAGTTCTTC

J gene: TRBJ2-2
V gene: TRBV6-4
D gene: TRBD2
clone size: -
CDR3 protein: CASSQQLAENTGELFF
CDR3 DNA: TGTGCCAGCAGTCAACAACTAGCGGAGAACACCGGGGAGCTGTTTTTT

J gene: TRBJ2-1
V gene: TRBV11-2
D gene: TRBD2
clone size: -
CDR3 protein: CASSSGLAGGDEQFF
CDR3 DNA: TGTGCCAGCAGCTCGGGACTAGCGGGGGGGGATGAGCAGTTCTTC

J gene: TRBJ2-7
V gene: TRBV28
D gene: -
clone size: many
CDR3 protein: CASSPHRPFEQYF
CDR3 DNA: TGTGCCAGCAGTCCCCACCGCCCGTTCGAGCAGTACTTC

J gene: TRBJ2-1
V gene: TRBV20-1
D gene: TRBD2
clone size: many
CDR3 protein: CSARGYSGIISYNEQFF
CDR3 DNA: TGCAGTGCTAGAGGTTATAGCGGGATTATCTCCTACAATGAGCAGTTCTTC

J gene: TRBJ1-1
V gene: TRBV3-1
D gene: -
clone size: many
CDR3 protein: CASAVVGAEAFF
CDR3 DNA: TGTGCCAGCGCGGTGGTAGGCGCTGAAGCTTTCTTT

J gene: TRBJ2-3
V gene: TRBV11-2
D gene: -
clone size: many
CDR3 protein: CASSHTTSGTDTQYF
CDR3 DNA: TGTGCCAGCAGCCACACCACTAGTGGCACAGATACGCAGTATTTT

J gene: TRBJ1-1
V gene: TRBV20-1
D gene: TRBD1
clone size: many
CDR3 protein: CSAYRTGGSTEAFF
CDR3 DNA: TGCAGTGCTTACAGGACAGGGGGAAGCACTGAAGCTTTCTTT

J gene: TRBJ2-7
V gene: TRBV4-2
D gene: TRBD1
clone size: once
CDR3 protein: CASSKDRDRFSYEQYF
CDR3 DNA: TGTGCCAGCAGCAAAGATCGGGACAGATTCTCCTACGAGCAGTACTTC

J gene: TRBJ2-3
V gene: TRBV9
D gene: -
clone size: few
CDR3 protein: CASSATLGGNTQYF
CDR3 DNA: TGTGCCAGCAGCGCGACCCTCGGCGGGAACACGCAGTATTTT

J gene: TRBJ1-2
V gene: TRBV3-1
D gene: TRBD1
clone size: -
CDR3 protein: CASSQVLTGVQNGYTF
CDR3 DNA: TGTGCCAGCAGCCAAGTATTGACAGGGGTACAAAATGGCTACACCTTC

J gene: TRBJ2-7
V gene: TRBV5-1
D gene: -
clone size: -
CDR3 protein: CASSSRGALGSEQYF
CDR3 DNA: TGCGCCAGCAGCTCCAGGGGGGCGTTAGGTTCCGAGCAGTACTTC

J gene: TRBJ1-4
V gene: TRBV6-1
D gene: TRBD1
clone size: many
CDR3 protein: CASSEILTGGNEKLFF
CDR3 DNA: TGTGCCAGCAGTGAGATCTTGACAGGGGGCAATGAAAAACTGTTTTTT

J gene: TRBJ2-1
V gene: TRBV9
D gene: -
clone size: many
CDR3 protein: CASSVGSAAYNEQFF
CDR3 DNA: TGTGCCAGCAGCGTAGGTAGCGCTGCCTACAATGAGCAGTTCTTC

J gene: TRBJ2-1
V gene: TRBV6-5
D gene: -
clone size: few
CDR3 protein: CASSYSPAGYNEQFF
CDR3 DNA: TGTGCCAGCAGTTACTCACCAGCCGGGTACAATGAGCAGTTCTTC

J gene: TRBJ2-1
V gene: TRBV9
D gene: TRBD2
clone size: few
CDR3 protein: CASSVTSGRALSGNEQFF
CDR3 DNA: TGTGCCAGCAGCGTAACTAGCGGGAGGGCCTTATCTGGCAATGAGCAGTTCTTC

J gene: TRBJ1-5
V gene: TRBV29-1
D gene: -
clone size: -
CDR3 protein: CSVRWGFNQPQHF
CDR3 DNA: TGCAGCGTTCGTTGGGGGTTCAATCAGCCCCAGCATTTT

J gene: TRBJ2-7
V gene: TRBV27
D gene: TRBD1
clone size: many
CDR3 protein: CASSPKTGVSSYEQYF
CDR3 DNA: TGTGCCAGCAGTCCCAAGACAGGGGTGAGCTCCTACGAGCAGTACTTC

J gene: TRBJ2-7
V gene: TRBV5-1
D gene: -
clone size: -
CDR3 protein: CASSPRIVSNSYEQYF
CDR3 DNA: TGCGCCAGCAGCCCCCGCATCGTTTCAAACTCCTACGAGCAGTACTTC

J gene: TRBJ2-1
V gene: TRBV7-9
D gene: TRBD2
clone size: many
CDR3 protein: CASSLMGLANPYNEQFF
CDR3 DNA: TGTGCCAGCAGCTTAATGGGACTAGCGAACCCCTACAATGAGCAGTTCTTC

J gene: TRBJ2-2
V gene: TRBV25-1
D gene: -
clone size: -
CDR3 protein: CASSEYVGTGELFF
CDR3 DNA: TGTGCCAGCAGTGAATACGTGGGCACCGGGGAGCTGTTTTTT

J gene: TRBJ2-7
V gene: TRBV20-1
D gene: TRBD2
clone size: many
CDR3 protein: CSARVLLAGGPHSYEQYF
CDR3 DNA: TGCAGTGCTAGAGTTCTACTAGCGGGAGGGCCCCACTCCTACGAGCAGTACTTC

J gene: TRBJ2-5
V gene: TRBV7-2
D gene: -
clone size: few
CDR3 protein: CASSFSVGPAETQYF
CDR3 DNA: TGTGCCAGCAGCTTTAGCGTGGGGCCAGCGGAGACCCAGTACTTC

J gene: TRBJ1-1
V gene: TRBV11-3
D gene: -
clone size: many
CDR3 protein: CASSLQVNTEAFF
CDR3 DNA: TGTGCCAGCAGCTTACAGGTGAACACTGAAGCTTTCTTT

J gene: TRBJ1-5
V gene: TRBV28
D gene: -
clone size: few
CDR3 protein: CASVPGWFYSNQPQHF
CDR3 DNA: TGTGCCAGCGTCCCGGGGTGGTTTTATAGCAATCAGCCCCAGCATTTT

J gene: TRBJ2-1
V gene: TRBV7-8
D gene: -
clone size: many
CDR3 protein: CASSLSPGRGSEQFF
CDR3 DNA: TGTGCCAGCAGCCTTAGCCCTGGGCGGGGCAGCGAGCAGTTCTTC

J gene: TRBJ2-1
V gene: TRBV7-9
D gene: TRBD1
clone size: -
CDR3 protein: CASSALIPGTGVNEQFF
CDR3 DNA: TGTGCCAGCAGCGCATTAATTCCCGGGACAGGGGTGAATGAGCAGTTCTTC

J gene: TRBJ1-3
V gene: TRBV5-1
D gene: -
clone size: few
CDR3 protein: CASSLFRGNSGNTIYF
CDR3 DNA: TGCGCCAGCAGTCTTTTCCGGGGCAACTCTGGAAACACCATATATTTT

J gene: TRBJ2-1
V gene: TRBV20-1
D gene: TRBD2
clone size: -
CDR3 protein: CSARDLGGSSYNEQFF
CDR3 DNA: TGCAGTGCTAGAGATCTAGGCGGGAGCTCCTACAATGAGCAGTTCTTC

J gene: TRBJ2-3
V gene: TRBV20-1
D gene: TRBD1
clone size: many
CDR3 protein: CSATHRDRGIHTQYF
CDR3 DNA: TGCAGTGCTACCCACCGGGACAGGGGAATTCATACGCAGTATTTT

J gene: TRBJ1-1
V gene: TRBV20-1
D gene: TRBD1
clone size: many
CDR3 protein: CSARGTANTEAFF
CDR3 DNA: TGCAGTGCTAGGGGGACAGCGAACACTGAAGCTTTCTTT

J gene: TRBJ1-1
V gene: TRBV7-9
D gene: -
clone size: -
CDR3 protein: CASSSGDHEAFF
CDR3 DNA: TGTGCCAGCAGCTCAGGGGATCATGAAGCTTTCTTT

J gene: TRBJ2-7
V gene: TRBV6-1
D gene: TRBD1
clone size: -
CDR3 protein: CASSVKGAGEQYF
CDR3 DNA: TGTGCCAGCAGTGTTAAGGGGGCTGGCGAGCAGTACTTC

J gene: TRBJ1-5
V gene: TRBV27
D gene: -
clone size: -
CDR3 protein: CASSSISGGWVSNQPQHF
CDR3 DNA: TGTGCCAGCAGCTCCATATCTGGGGGTTGGGTCAGCAATCAGCCCCAGCATTTT